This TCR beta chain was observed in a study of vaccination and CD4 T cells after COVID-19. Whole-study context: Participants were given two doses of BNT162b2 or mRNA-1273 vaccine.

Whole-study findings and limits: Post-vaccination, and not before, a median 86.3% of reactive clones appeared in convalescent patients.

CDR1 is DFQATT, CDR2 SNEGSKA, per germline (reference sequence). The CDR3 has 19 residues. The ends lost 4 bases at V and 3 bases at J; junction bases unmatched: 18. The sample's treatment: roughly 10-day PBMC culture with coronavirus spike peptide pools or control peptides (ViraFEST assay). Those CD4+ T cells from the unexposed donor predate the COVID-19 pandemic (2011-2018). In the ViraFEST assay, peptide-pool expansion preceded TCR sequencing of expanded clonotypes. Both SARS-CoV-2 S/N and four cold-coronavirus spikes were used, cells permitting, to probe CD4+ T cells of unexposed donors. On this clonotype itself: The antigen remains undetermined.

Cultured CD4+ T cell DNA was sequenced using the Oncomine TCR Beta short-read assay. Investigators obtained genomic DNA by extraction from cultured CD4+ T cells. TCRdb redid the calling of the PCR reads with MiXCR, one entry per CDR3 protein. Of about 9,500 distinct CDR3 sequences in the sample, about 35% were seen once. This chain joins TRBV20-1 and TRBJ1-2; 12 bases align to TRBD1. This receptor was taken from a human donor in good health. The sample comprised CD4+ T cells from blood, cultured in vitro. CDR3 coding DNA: TGCAGTGCTACTAAATTGGAAAGGGACAGGGGGCGTAATCACTATGGCTACACCTTC. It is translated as CSATKLERDRGRNHYGYTF.